The present T cell receptor beta chain was sequenced within a study of cytotoxic CD8 clonotypes in ibrutinib-treated CLL. CDR1 and CDR2 (germline): SGHDN, FVKESK. V lost 2 bases, J lost 7 bases, and 11 bases lay in between. The CDR3 totals 13 residues. Assay used: immunoSEQ multiplex PCR; TCRdb lists only in-frame clones, some missing. The sample contains 150,000 or so clones, approximately 83% of which appear only once. The gene calls are TRBV14 and TRBJ1-2; D not resolved. The source of this sequence is a human donor with chronic lymphocytic leukemia. The sample in question was PBMCs, obtained after 24 months of ibrutinib treatment. CDR3 nucleotide sequence: TGTGCCAGCAGCCAATCTTTCCAAGGTGGCTACACCTTC. This translates into CASSQSFQGGYTF.